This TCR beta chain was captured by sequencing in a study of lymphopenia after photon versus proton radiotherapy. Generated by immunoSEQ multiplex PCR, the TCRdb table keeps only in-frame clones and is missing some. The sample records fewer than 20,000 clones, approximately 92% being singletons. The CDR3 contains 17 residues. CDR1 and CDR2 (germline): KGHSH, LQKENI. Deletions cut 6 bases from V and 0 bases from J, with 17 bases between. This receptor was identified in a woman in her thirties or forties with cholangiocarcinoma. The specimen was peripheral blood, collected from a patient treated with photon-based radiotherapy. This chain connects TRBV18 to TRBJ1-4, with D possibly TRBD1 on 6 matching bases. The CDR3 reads CASSRRDTFATNEKLFF. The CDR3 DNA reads TGTGCCAGCTCTCGCCGGGACACCTTTGCAACTAATGAAAAACTGTTTTTT.